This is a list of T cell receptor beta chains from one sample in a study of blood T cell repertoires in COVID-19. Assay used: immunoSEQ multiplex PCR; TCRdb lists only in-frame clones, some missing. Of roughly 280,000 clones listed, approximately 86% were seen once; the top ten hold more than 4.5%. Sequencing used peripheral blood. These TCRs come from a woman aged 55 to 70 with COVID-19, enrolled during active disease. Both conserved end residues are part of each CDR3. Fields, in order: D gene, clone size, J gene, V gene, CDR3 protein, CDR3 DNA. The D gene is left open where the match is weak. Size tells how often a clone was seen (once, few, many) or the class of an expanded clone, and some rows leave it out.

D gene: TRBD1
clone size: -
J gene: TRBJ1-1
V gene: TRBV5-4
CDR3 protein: CASSLVNRGTEAFF
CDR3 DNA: TGTGCCAGCAGCTTGGTCAACAGGGGAACTGAAGCTTTCTTT

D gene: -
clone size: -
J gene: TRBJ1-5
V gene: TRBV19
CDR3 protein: CASSRGDRGPLVFQPQHF
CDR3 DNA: TGTGCCAGTAGTAGAGGAGACAGAGGTCCCCTGGTCTTTCAGCCCCAGCATTTT

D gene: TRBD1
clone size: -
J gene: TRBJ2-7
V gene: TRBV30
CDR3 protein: CAWGTGGYEQYF
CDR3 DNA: TGTGCCTGGGGGACAGGGGGCTACGAGCAGTACTTC

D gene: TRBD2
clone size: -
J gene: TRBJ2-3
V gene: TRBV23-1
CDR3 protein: CASSQRTSGRAGGDTQYF
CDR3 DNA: TGCGCCAGCAGTCAGAGGACTAGCGGGAGGGCCGGGGGGGATACGCAGTATTTT

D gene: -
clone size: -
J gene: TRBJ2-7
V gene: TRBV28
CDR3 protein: CASSSPGGPRYEQYF
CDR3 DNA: TGTGCCAGCAGTTCCCCGGGCGGGCCCAGATACGAGCAGTACTTC

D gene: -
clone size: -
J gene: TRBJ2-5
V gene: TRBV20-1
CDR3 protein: CSATRSETQYF
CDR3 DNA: TGCAGTGCTACTAGGAGCGAGACCCAGTACTTC

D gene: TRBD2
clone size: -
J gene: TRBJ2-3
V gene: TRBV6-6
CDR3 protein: CASSGAGESQNTQYF
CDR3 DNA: TGTGCCAGCAGTGGAGCGGGAGAGTCGCAAAATACGCAGTATTTT

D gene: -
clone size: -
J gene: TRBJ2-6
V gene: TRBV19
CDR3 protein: CASSSNRAGANVLTF
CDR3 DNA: TGTGCCAGTAGTTCGAACAGGGCTGGGGCCAACGTCCTGACTTTC

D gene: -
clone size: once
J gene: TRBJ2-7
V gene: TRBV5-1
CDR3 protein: CASSLYPSDSYEQYF
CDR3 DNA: TGCGCCAGCAGCTTGTACCCTAGCGACTCCTACGAGCAGTACTTC

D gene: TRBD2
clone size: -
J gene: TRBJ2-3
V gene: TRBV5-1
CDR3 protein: CASSLLAGASTDTQYF
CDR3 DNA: TGCGCCAGCAGCTTGCTAGCGGGAGCGAGCACAGATACGCAGTATTTT

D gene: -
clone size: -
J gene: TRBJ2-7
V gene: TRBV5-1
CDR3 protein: CASSLAGRLYEQYF
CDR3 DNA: TGCGCCAGCAGCTTGGCTGGCCGCCTCTACGAGCAGTACTTC

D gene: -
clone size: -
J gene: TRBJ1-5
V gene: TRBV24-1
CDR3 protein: CATSDLQARPQHF
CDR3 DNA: TGTGCCACCAGTGATTTACAGGCGCGGCCCCAGCATTTT

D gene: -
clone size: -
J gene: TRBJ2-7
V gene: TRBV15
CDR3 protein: CATSRAGGVYEQYF
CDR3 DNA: TGTGCCACCAGCAGAGCGGGCGGGGTTTACGAGCAGTACTTC

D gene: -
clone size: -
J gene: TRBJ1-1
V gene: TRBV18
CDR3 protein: CASSPVATEAFF
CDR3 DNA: TGTGCCAGCTCACCCGTGGCAACTGAAGCTTTCTTT

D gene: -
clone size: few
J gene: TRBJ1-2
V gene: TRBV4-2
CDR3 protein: CASSQDQGGWGYTF
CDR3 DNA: TGTGCCAGCAGCCAAGATCAGGGAGGTTGGGGCTACACCTTC

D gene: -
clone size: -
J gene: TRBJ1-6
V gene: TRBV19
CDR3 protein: CASSLPTDGHSPLHF
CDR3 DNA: TGTGCCAGTAGTCTACCGACGGATGGGCATTCACCCCTCCACTTT

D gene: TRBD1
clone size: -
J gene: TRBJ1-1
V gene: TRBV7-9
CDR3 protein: CASSPEQGAHRSTEAFF
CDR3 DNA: TGTGCCAGCAGCCCAGAACAGGGGGCCCACCGGAGCACTGAAGCTTTCTTT

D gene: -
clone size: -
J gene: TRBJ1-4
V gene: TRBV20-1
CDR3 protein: CSASLRNEKLFF
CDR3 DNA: TGCAGTGCTAGTTTGCGAAATGAAAAACTGTTTTTT

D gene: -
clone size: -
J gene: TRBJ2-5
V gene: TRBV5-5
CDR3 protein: CASSSRGQETQYF
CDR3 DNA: TGTGCCAGCAGCTCGCGGGGCCAAGAGACCCAGTACTTC

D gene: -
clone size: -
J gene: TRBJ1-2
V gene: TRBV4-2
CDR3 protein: CASSQDREGRYTF
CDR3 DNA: TGTGCCAGCAGCCAAGATCGCGAGGGTCGTTACACCTTC

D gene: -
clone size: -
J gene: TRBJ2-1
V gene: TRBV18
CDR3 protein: CASSPLDEQFF
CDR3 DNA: TGTGCCAGCTCACCTCTCGATGAGCAGTTCTTC